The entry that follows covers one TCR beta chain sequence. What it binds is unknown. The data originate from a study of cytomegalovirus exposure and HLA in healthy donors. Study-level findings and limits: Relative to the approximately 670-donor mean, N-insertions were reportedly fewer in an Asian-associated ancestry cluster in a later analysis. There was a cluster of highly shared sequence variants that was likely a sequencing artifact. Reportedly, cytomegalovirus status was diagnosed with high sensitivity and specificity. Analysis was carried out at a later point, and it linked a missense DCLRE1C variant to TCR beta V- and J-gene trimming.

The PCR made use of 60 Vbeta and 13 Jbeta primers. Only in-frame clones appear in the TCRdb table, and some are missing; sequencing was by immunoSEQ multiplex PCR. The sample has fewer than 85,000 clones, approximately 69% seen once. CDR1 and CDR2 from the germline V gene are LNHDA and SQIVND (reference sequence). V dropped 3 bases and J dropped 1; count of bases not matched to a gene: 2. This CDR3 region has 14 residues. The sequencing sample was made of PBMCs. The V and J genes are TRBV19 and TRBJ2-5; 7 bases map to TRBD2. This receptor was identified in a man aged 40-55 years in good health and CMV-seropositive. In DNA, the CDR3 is TGTGCCAGTAGTATTTGGGAGGGCCAAGAGACCCAGTACTTC. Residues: CASSIWEGQETQYF.